What follows is one T cell receptor (beta chain) and its context. The sample is drawn from a study of blood T cell repertoires in COVID-19. Study-wide context: From T cells, B-cell-depleted T cells, or PBMCs came the material, which was cDNA or gDNA.

Study members were between roughly 18 and 100 years old and lived in some 22 US regions. Assay used: immunoSEQ multiplex PCR; TCRdb lists only in-frame clones, some missing. The sample holds 150,000 or so clones; roughly 88% are singletons and the top ten take 6.6%. CDR1 is DFQATT and CDR2 is SNEGSKA in the germline V gene (reference sequence). The CDR3 consists of 13 residues. Between the trimmed V and J ends, which lost 3 bases and 5 bases, there was a span of 13 bases. The genes are TRBV20-1 and TRBJ2-5; TRBD2 might be the D (5 bases). The source material was PBMCs or T cells enriched from blood (not recorded which). The receptor's source is a woman between 45 and 60 years old who had recovered from COVID-19. The DNA for the CDR3 is TGCAGTGCTAGTGACGGGGAGAGGGAGACCCAGTACTTC. It yields the protein CSASDGERETQYF.